This T cell receptor (beta chain) stems from a study of cytomegalovirus exposure and HLA in healthy donors. Study-wide points: The study labeled 150 to 200 TCR beta chains cytomegalovirus-associated.

The V gene lost 5 bases and the J gene lost 4 bases, with 15 bases spanning the gap. CDR1 MGHDK and CDR2 SYGVNS come from the germline V gene. The CDR3 runs to 15 residues. Concerning this clone: The antigen is unknown.

13 Jbeta primers and 60 Vbeta primers were used for the PCR. Data came from immunoSEQ multiplex PCR; TCRdb stores just in-frame clones and leaves some out. The sample lists some 140,000 clones; 77% were seen once. The sample taken for sequencing was PBMCs. The sequence came from a woman aged 40 to 55 in good health and CMV-seronegative. The gene calls are TRBV25-1 and TRBJ1-3, with unresolved D. The CDR3 coding sequence is TGTGCCAGCAGTTCCGGAGGTTCTAGAGGAAACACCATATATTTT. This gives the protein CASSSGGSRGNTIYF.